By proportion, the clone carrying this T cell receptor beta chain is medium-sized. The sample comes from a study of metastatic and nonmetastatic thyroid tumors. TCRdb re-called the PCR reads via MiXCR. The sample yields tens of thousands of clones, under 15% seen once. V lost 2 bases, J lost 3 bases, and 5 bases lay in between. Per germline, CDR1 MDHEN and CDR2 SYDVKM. CDR3 length: 12 residues. Each patient came to thyroid surgery without any prior treatment (of any kind). Sequencing used blood. The sequence was collected from a female donor with papillary thyroid cancer or a benign thyroid nodule (not recorded which). Some clones in this sample may be carry-over from other donors' samples. The V call is TRBV28, the J call TRBJ2-7, with no clear D. CDR3 in DNA: TGTGCCAGCAGTTTAACCAACTACGAGCAGTACTTC. It is translated as CASSLTNYEQYF.